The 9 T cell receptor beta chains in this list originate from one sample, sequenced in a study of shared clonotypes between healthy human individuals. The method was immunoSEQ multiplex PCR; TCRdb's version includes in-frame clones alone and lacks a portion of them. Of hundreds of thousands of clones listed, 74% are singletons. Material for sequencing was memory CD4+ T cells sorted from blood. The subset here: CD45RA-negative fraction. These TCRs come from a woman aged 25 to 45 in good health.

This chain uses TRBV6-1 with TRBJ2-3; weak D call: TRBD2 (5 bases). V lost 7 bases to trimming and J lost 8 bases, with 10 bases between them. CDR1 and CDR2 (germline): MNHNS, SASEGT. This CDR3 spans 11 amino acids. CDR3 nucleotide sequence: TGTGCCAGCACATGGGGAGTTACGCAGTATTTT. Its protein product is CASTWGVTQYF.

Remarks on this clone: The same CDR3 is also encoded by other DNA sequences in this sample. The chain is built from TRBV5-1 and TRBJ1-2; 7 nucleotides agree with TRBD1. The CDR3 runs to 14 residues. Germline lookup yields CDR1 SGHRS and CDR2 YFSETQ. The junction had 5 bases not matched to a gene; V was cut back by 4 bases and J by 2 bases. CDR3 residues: CASSPDRVNYGYTF. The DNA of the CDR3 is TGCGCCAGCAGCCCAGACAGGGTCAACTATGGCTACACCTTC.

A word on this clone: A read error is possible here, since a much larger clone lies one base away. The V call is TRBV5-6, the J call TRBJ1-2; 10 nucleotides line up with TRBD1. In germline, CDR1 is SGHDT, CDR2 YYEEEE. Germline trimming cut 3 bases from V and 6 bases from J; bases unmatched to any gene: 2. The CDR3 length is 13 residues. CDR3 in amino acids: CASSSDRGNGYTF. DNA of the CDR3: TGTGCCAGCAGCTCGGACAGGGGGAATGGCTACACCTTC.

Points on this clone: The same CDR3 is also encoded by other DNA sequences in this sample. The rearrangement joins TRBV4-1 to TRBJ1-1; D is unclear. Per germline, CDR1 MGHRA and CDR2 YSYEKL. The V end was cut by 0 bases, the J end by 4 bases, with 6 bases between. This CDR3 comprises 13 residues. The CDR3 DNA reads TGCGCCAGCAGCCAAGATCGCGGCACTGAAGCTTTCTTT. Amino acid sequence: CASSQDRGTEAFF.

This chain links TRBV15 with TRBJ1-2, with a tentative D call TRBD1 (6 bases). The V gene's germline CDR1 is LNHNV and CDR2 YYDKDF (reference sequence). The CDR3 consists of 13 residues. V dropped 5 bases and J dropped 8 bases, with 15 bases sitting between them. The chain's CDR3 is CATSVDRLSGYTF. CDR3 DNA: TGTGCCACCAGCGTTGACAGGCTCTCCGGCTACACCTTC.

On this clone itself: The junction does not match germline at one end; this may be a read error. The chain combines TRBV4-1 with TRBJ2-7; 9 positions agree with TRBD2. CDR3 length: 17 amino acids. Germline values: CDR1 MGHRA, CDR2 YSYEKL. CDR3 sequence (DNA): TGCGCCAGTAGCCAAGGGGGCGGGAGGGCTCTGTCCTACGAGCAGTACTTC. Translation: CASSQGGGRALSYEQYF.

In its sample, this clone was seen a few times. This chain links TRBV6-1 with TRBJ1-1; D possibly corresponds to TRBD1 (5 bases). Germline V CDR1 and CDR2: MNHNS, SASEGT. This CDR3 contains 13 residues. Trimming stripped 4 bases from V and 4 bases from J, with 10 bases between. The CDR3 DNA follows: TGTGCCAGCAGTGCCGCCGGGGCCACTGAAGCTTTCTTT. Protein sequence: CASSAAGATEAFF.

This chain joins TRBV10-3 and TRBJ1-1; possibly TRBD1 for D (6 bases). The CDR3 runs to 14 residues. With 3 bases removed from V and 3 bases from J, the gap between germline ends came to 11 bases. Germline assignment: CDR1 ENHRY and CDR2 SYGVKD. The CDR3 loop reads CAISDRGSDTEAFF. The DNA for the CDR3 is TGTGCCATCAGTGACAGGGGTTCGGACACTGAAGCTTTCTTT.

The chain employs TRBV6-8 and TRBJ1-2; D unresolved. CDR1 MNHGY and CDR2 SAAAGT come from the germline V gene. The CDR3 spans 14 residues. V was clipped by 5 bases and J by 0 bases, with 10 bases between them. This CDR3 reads CASSTDISNYGYTF. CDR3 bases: TGTGCCAGCAGTACCGACATATCTAACTATGGCTACACCTTC.